The clone carrying this T cell receptor beta chain has a handful of counts. Sequenced material consisted of expressed TCRB transcripts (all of the isolated RNA was reverse transcribed). Sequencing used immunoSEQ multiplex PCR; TCRdb keeps in-frame clones, though not all of them. The sample consists of some 270,000 clones, roughly 14% of them appearing once. Germline lookup yields CDR1 SEHNR and CDR2 FQNEAQ (reference sequence). This CDR3 has 18 residues. The V and J ends lost 4 bases and 0 bases, in that order; junction bases with no gene match: 7. This record comes from a study of beta chain features in type 1 diabetes.

This TCR derives from a woman between 35 and 50 years old in good health. The sequencing input was naive CD4+ T cells from blood. The chain is built from TRBV7-9 and TRBJ2-1; TRBD2 matches at 12 bases. As DNA, the CDR3 is TGTGCCAGCAGCTCGGGGCTAGCGGGGGGGCGCTCCTACAATGAGCAGTTCTTC. It translates to CASSSGLAGGRSYNEQFF.